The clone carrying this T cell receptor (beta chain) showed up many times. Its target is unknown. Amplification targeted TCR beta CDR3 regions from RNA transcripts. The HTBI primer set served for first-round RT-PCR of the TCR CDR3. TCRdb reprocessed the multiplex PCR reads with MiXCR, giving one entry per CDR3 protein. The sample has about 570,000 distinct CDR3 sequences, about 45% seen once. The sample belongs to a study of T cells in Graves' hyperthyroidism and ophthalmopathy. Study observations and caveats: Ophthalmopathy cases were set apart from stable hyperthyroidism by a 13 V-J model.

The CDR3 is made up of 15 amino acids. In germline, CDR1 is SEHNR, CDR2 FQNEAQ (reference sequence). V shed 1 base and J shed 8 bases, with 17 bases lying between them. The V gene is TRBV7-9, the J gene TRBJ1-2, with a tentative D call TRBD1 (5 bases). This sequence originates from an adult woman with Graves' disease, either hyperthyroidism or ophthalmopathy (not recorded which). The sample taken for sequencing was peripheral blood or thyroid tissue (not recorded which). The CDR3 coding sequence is TGTGCCAGCAGCTTAGTTGGACATCCCGGACGGGGCTACACCTTC. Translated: CASSLVGHPGRGYTF.